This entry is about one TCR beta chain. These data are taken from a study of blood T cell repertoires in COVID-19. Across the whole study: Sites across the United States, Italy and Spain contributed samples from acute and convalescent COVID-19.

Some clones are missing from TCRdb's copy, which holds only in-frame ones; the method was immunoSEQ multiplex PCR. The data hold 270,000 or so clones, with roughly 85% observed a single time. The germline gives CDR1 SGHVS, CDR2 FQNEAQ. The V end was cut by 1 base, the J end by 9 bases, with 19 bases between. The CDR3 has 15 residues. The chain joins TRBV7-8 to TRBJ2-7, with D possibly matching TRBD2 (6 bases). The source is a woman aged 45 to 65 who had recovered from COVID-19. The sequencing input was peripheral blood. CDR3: CASSLEPEGLRGQYF. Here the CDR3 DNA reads TGTGCCAGCAGCTTAGAGCCCGAGGGCTTGCGGGGGCAGTACTTC.